This T cell receptor beta chain was documented in a study of cytomegalovirus exposure and HLA in healthy donors. Whole-study results and caveats: Earlier analysis found most TCR beta V segments productive about 90% or about 30% of the time. Versus the approximately 700-donor mean, an Asian-associated ancestry cluster reportedly showed fewer N-insertions in a later analysis. Most TCRs appeared rarely, but some public TCRs recurred in many donors. There were several of the most significant clusters that appeared linked to common viral pathogens in a later analysis.

V lost 0 bases to trimming and J lost 3 bases; unmatched junction nucleotides: 8. CDR1 is SGDLS, CDR2 YYNGEE, per germline. The CDR3 has 16 amino acids. Concerning this clone itself: The antigen remains unidentified.

The PCR was carried out with 60 Vbeta primers and 13 Jbeta primers. Generated by immunoSEQ multiplex PCR, the TCRdb table keeps only in-frame clones and is missing some. This table holds approximately 250,000 clones, approximately 81% found once. Specimen: PBMCs. This chain links TRBV9 with TRBJ2-7, with TRBD1 matching over 8 bases. The sequence derives from a girl aged 2-10 years in good health and CMV-seronegative. The CDR3 reads CASSVDSGTGDYEQYF. The DNA of the CDR3 is TGTGCCAGCAGCGTAGACTCGGGGACAGGCGACTACGAGCAGTACTTC.